These T cell receptor beta chains were read from a single sample in a study of T-cell reconstitution after alpha-beta-depleted transplantation in children. From the PCR reads, TCRdb called clonotypes with MiXCR, one entry per CDR3 protein. The sample has 200,000 to 250,000 distinct CDR3 sequences, roughly 9% seen once. Sequenced here: PBMCs from the stem cell graft donor, sampled from the stem cell graft. Source of these receptors: a human donor who donated a stem cell graft to a child with acute lymphoblastic leukemia. Both conserved end residues are part of each CDR3. A D gene is named only where the DNA matches it firmly. Clone size is shown for a subset of rows, as once, few, many or a class of expanded clone.

abundance,j_gene,d_gene,v_gene,CDR3aa,CDR3nt
few,TRBJ1-5,TRBD1,TRBV11-2,CASSFRFPRDRVNQPQHF,TGTGCCAGCAGCTTTAGATTCCCCCGGGACAGGGTAAACCAGCCCCAGCATTTT
NA,TRBJ2-7,NA,TRBV13,CASNTGEPGEQYF,TGTGCCAGCAACACGGGGGAGCCAGGCGAGCAGTACTTC
few,TRBJ2-7,NA,TRBV6-1,CASSEWRGGEQYF,TGTGCCAGCAGTGAATGGCGGGGCGGCGAGCAGTACTTC
many,TRBJ1-1,NA,TRBV12-3/TRBV12-4,CASSHSSTRLNTEAFF,TGTGCCAGCAGCCATAGCTCGACAAGGTTGAACACTGAAGCTTTCTTT
many,TRBJ2-5,TRBD1,TRBV4-1,CASSQGDREETQYF,TGCGCCAGCAGCCAAGGGGACAGGGAAGAGACCCAGTACTTC
many,TRBJ2-5,NA,TRBV10-1,CASSESMTGNQETQYF,TGCGCCAGCAGTGAGTCGATGACCGGGAACCAAGAGACCCAGTACTTC
many,TRBJ1-1,TRBD1,TRBV6-1,CASSDAWDRRSEAFF,TGTGCCAGCAGTGACGCCTGGGACAGGCGTAGCGAAGCTTTCTTT
many,TRBJ1-5,TRBD1,TRBV5-1,CASSLTGDEGNQPQHF,TGCGCCAGCAGCTTGACAGGGGACGAGGGCAATCAGCCCCAGCATTTT
many,TRBJ1-2,TRBD1,TRBV13,CASSPRTGGYYGYTF,TGTGCCAGCAGCCCCCGGACAGGGGGGTACTATGGCTACACCTTC
many,TRBJ2-7,NA,TRBV29-1,CSVLKSTAYYEQYF,TGCAGCGTTCTGAAGTCGACAGCTTACTACGAGCAGTACTTC
few,TRBJ1-5,NA,TRBV19,CASSIDEGRAKPQHF,TGTGCCAGTAGTATTGATGAAGGGAGGGCGAAGCCCCAGCATTTT
NA,TRBJ1-5,NA,TRBV18,CASSPLGSQPQHF,TGTGCCAGCTCACCATTAGGCAGTCAGCCCCAGCATTTT
NA,TRBJ2-5,NA,TRBV20-1,CSARRVQETQYF,TGCAGTGCTAGGCGGGTACAAGAGACCCAGTACTTC
NA,TRBJ2-7,NA,TRBV7-9,CASSPLGGAKYEQYF,TGTGCCAGCAGCCCCCTAGGTGGGGCCAAATACGAGCAGTACTTC
few,TRBJ2-1,TRBD2,TRBV7-9,CASSTGLADNEQFF,TGTGCCAGCAGCACGGGACTAGCGGACAATGAGCAGTTCTTC
many,TRBJ2-2,NA,TRBV4-3,CASSHVTGELFF,TGCGCCAGCAGCCATGTCACCGGGGAGCTGTTTTTT
NA,TRBJ2-7,NA,TRBV29-1,CSVEEEEPYEQYF,TGCAGCGTTGAAGAGGAGGAACCGTACGAGCAGTACTTC
many,TRBJ2-7,NA,TRBV7-2,CASSPGSYEQYF,TGTGCCAGCTCACCAGGTTCCTACGAGCAGTACTTC
many,TRBJ1-1,NA,TRBV3-1,CASSQYGETEAFF,TGTGCCAGCAGCCAATACGGAGAGACTGAAGCTTTCTTT
few,TRBJ1-1,NA,TRBV29-1,CSVANGDTEAFF,TGCAGCGTTGCGAACGGGGACACTGAAGCTTTCTTT
few,TRBJ1-1,NA,TRBV7-9,CASSNMWAGTEAFF,TGTGCCAGCAGCAACATGTGGGCAGGGACTGAAGCTTTCTTT
NA,TRBJ2-5,NA,TRBV5-1,CASSPYSQGQETQYF,TGCGCCAGCAGCCCCTACTCACAGGGACAAGAGACCCAGTACTTC
NA,TRBJ2-3,TRBD2,TRBV27,CASSTAGEDTQYF,TGTGCCAGCAGTACAGCGGGGGAAGATACGCAGTATTTT
many,TRBJ2-2,NA,TRBV5-1,CASSLFETNTGELFF,TGCGCCAGCAGCTTGTTCGAAACGAACACCGGGGAGCTGTTTTTT
many,TRBJ2-7,NA,TRBV6-5,CASSYRPGLEQYF,TGTGCCAGCAGTTACAGGCCGGGCCTCGAGCAGTACTTC
many,TRBJ1-1,NA,TRBV7-2,CASSLKSGTEAFF,TGTGCCAGCAGCTTAAAATCCGGCACTGAAGCTTTCTTT
many,TRBJ2-2,NA,TRBV12-3/TRBV12-4,CASSAGLAGELFF,TGTGCCAGCAGCGCTGGGTTAGCCGGGGAGCTGTTTTTT
many,TRBJ2-5,TRBD1,TRBV15,CATSTGGETQYF,TGTGCCACCAGCACAGGGGGAGAGACCCAGTACTTC
NA,TRBJ2-1,TRBD1,TRBV4-1,CASSRMAQGVDGRQFF,TGCGCCAGCAGCCGGATGGCACAGGGGGTGGATGGGCGGCAGTTCTTC
medium-sized,TRBJ2-1,NA,TRBV6-6,CASSRPYNEQFF,TGTGCCAGCAGCCGACCCTACAATGAGCAGTTCTTC
NA,TRBJ2-3,TRBD2,TRBV7-2,CASSLSGKGTDTQYF,TGTGCCAGCAGCTTAAGCGGGAAAGGCACAGATACGCAGTATTTT
few,TRBJ2-3,TRBD2,TRBV10-3,CAISQLAGGASTDTQYF,TGTGCCATCAGCCAACTAGCGGGGGGTGCTAGCACAGATACGCAGTATTTT
NA,TRBJ2-3,TRBD2,TRBV7-8,CASSLGGGATDTQYF,TGTGCCAGCAGCTTAGGCGGGGGGGCCACAGATACGCAGTATTTT
NA,TRBJ1-4,NA,TRBV14,CASSQETWGEKLFF,TGTGCCAGCAGCCAAGAAACCTGGGGTGAAAAACTGTTTTTT
many,TRBJ2-1,NA,TRBV27,CASSLQRRHNEQFF,TGTGCCAGCAGTTTACAGCGCAGGCACAATGAGCAGTTCTTC
NA,TRBJ1-1,NA,TRBV5-1,CASSLVRETEAFF,TGCGCCAGCAGCTTGGTGAGGGAGACTGAAGCTTTCTTT
NA,TRBJ1-1,NA,TRBV3-1,CASSQGARTTEAFF,TGTGCCAGCAGCCAAGGGGCCCGGACCACTGAAGCTTTCTTT
few,TRBJ2-7,NA,TRBV20-1,CSARDSYKGMSHEQYF,TGCAGTGCTAGAGATTCATACAAGGGGATGTCCCACGAGCAGTACTTC
many,TRBJ2-5,NA,TRBV12-3/TRBV12-4,CASSPRQNQETQYF,TGTGCCAGCAGTCCCCGACAGAATCAAGAGACCCAGTACTTC
many,TRBJ1-2,TRBD1,TRBV7-8,CASSSRDRAYGYTF,TGTGCCAGCAGCTCCCGGGACAGGGCATATGGCTACACCTTC
few,TRBJ1-4,TRBD1,TRBV2,CASRPSPDRPLEKLFF,TGTGCCAGCAGACCCAGCCCGGACAGGCCCCTTGAAAAACTGTTTTTT
many,TRBJ1-2,NA,TRBV5-1,CASSSNSQGSYGYTF,TGCGCCAGCAGCTCAAACAGCCAGGGGAGCTATGGCTACACCTTC
NA,TRBJ1-2,NA,TRBV10-3,CAISESNDGEDTF,TGTGCCATCAGTGAGTCGAATGACGGCGAGGACACCTTC
NA,TRBJ1-1,NA,TRBV27,CASRYQNTEAFF,TGTGCCAGCAGGTACCAGAACACTGAAGCTTTCTTT
NA,TRBJ2-7,NA,TRBV11-2,CASSPYRDEQYF,TGTGCCAGCAGCCCTTATAGGGACGAGCAGTACTTC
NA,TRBJ1-5,TRBD1,TRBV24-1,CATSDPRTGVSNQPQHF,TGTGCCACCAGTGATCCACGGACAGGGGTTAGCAATCAGCCCCAGCATTTT